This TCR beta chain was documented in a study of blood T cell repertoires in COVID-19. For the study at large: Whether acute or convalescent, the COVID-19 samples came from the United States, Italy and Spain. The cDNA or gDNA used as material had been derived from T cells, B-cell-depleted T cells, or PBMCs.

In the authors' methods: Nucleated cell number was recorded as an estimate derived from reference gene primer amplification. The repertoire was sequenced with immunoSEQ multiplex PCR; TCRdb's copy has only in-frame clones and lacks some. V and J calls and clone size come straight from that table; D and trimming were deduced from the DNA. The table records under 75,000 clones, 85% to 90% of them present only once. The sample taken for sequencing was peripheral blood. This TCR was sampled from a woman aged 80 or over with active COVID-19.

CDR3 coding DNA: TGTGCCAGCAGAACAGGGTCTCGTGGCTACACCTTC. It specifies CASRTGSRGYTF. This sequence joins TRBV2 and TRBJ1-2; weak D call: TRBD1 (6 bases). CDR1 is SNHLY and CDR2 is FYNNEI in the germline V gene. The CDR3 is made up of 12 amino acids. V dropped 6 bases and J dropped 7 bases, with 12 bases sitting between them.